This TCR beta chain was captured in a study of cytomegalovirus exposure and HLA in healthy donors. General study findings and limits: Analysis performed later showed TCR beta chains linked to HLA being more clonally expanded than equally common others. The study assumed roughly uniform donor sequencing depth for presence/absence analyses. Researchers reportedly found TCR beta sequences accurately predicted most subjects' HLA-A and HLA-B alleles. Cytomegalovirus association was assigned to 170 or so TCR beta chains.

Germline loops: CDR1 MDHEN, CDR2 SYDVKM. The CDR3 sequence is 12 residues long. The V segment lost 8 bases and the J segment 4 bases; nucleotides outside the gene matches: 4. The PCR made use of 60 Vbeta and 13 Jbeta primers. Libraries were prepared by immunoSEQ multiplex PCR; TCRdb keeps only in-frame clonotypes and omits some of them. The table records 150,000 to 200,000 clones, roughly 86% of them present only once. As to this clone: Its specificity is not known.

The specimen was PBMCs. This receptor was obtained from a woman aged 18-30 years in good health and CMV-seronegative. The chain carries TRBV28 and TRBJ2-7, with TRBD2 identical over 8 bases. The CDR3 region is CASREGPYEQYF. In DNA, the CDR3 is TGTGCCAGCCGGGAGGGGCCTTACGAGCAGTACTTC.